The next 3 T cell receptor beta chains were all read from a single sample in a study of blood T cells in healthy people across ages. The second PCR ran roughly 7 to 12 cycles with a sample-barcoded 5' primer and J-beta primers. Using its own MiXCR run on the 5' RACE reads, TCRdb lists one record per CDR3 protein. The sample yields hundreds of thousands of distinct CDR3 sequences, just under 25% seen once. These data also formed part of another study, on T cells of mothers and their children.

The sample comprised blood. Receptors originate from a boy aged 5-17 years in good health.

This clonotype was counted a few times. The J gene is TRBJ2-3, the V gene TRBV7-2; 8 nucleotides align to TRBD2. CDR3 length equals 17 residues. Unmatched junction bases numbered 10, after V lost 1 base and J lost 4 bases. Germline lookup yields CDR1 SGHTA and CDR2 FQGNSA. In DNA form, the CDR3 reads TGTGCCAGCAGCTTAGATCCAGCGGGAGCGCCCCCAGATACGCAGTATTTT. This gives the protein CASSLDPAGAPPDTQYF.

In this sample, this clonotype turned up a few times. The V call is TRBV7-9, the J call TRBJ2-4; 9 nucleotides align to TRBD2. The length of the CDR3 is 18 residues. Germline-derived CDR1 and CDR2 are SEHNR and FQNEAQ (reference sequence). The V and J ends lost 5 bases and 0 bases, in that order; junction bases with no gene match: 11. The CDR3: CASSPGLAGLGAKNIQYF. The DNA of the CDR3 is TGTGCCAGCAGCCCAGGGCTAGCGGGACTCGGAGCCAAAAACATTCAGTACTTC.

The chain carries TRBV9 and TRBJ2-7; D possibly corresponds to TRBD2 (5 bases). The germline V and J ends were trimmed by 0 bases and 3 bases, with 10 bases remaining between them. CDR3 size: 14 residues. In germline, CDR1 is SGDLS, CDR2 YYNGEE. CDR3 bases: TGTGCCAGCAGCGTAGGGCTAGCCGACTACGAGCAGTACTTC. This translates into CASSVGLADYEQYF. The entire variable domain, with the rest obtained from reference TRBV9 and TRBJ2-7, is as follows: DSGVTQTPKHLITATGQRVTLRCSPRSGDLSVYWYQQSLDQGLQFLIQYYNGEERAKGNILERFSAQQFPDLHSELNLSSLELGDSALYFCASSVGLADYEQYFGPGTRLTVT.